The 25 T cell receptor beta chains presented below share a single source sample, sequenced in a study of blood T cell repertoires in COVID-19. Only in-frame clones appear in the TCRdb table, and some are missing; sequencing was by immunoSEQ multiplex PCR. The sample includes some 150,000 clones, 85% to 90% of them seen just once. Material: peripheral blood. The receptors here all came from a woman aged 55-70 years with acute or convalescent COVID-19.

Concerning this clone itself: This specimen includes other DNA sequences encoding the same CDR3. The rearrangement links TRBV7-2 to TRBJ1-1; maybe TRBD1 (5 bases). V lost 6 bases to trimming and J lost 0 bases, with 8 bases between them. CDR1 SGHTA and CDR2 FQGNSA come from the germline V gene. CDR3 size: 13 residues. This CDR3 reads CASSGGMNTEAFF. DNA of the CDR3: TGTGCCAGCAGTGGGGGGATGAACACTGAAGCTTTCTTT.

This chain uses TRBV5-1 with TRBJ2-2, with TRBD1 matching 9 bases. The CDR3 is made up of 15 amino acids. V trimming: 4 bases; J trimming: 3 bases; junction bases outside the gene matches: 4. Germline V gives CDR1 SGHRS, CDR2 YFSETQ. CDR3 sequence (DNA): TGCGCCAGCAGCGGGGACAGGGTAGACACCGGGGAGCTGTTTTTT. Translating gives CASSGDRVDTGELFF.

This chain uses TRBV18 with TRBJ1-6; D not certain. The CDR3 runs 14 residues. Trimming cost V 3 bases and J 7 bases, with 10 bases left between them. Germline values: CDR1 KGHSH, CDR2 LQKENI. CDR3 coding DNA: TGTGCCAGCTCACCGTCGCAGAGGAATTCACCCCTCCACTTT. Amino acids: CASSPSQRNSPLHF. The whole variable domain, filled in from reference TRBV18 and TRBJ1-6, reads NAGVMQNPRHLVRRRGQEARLRCSPMKGHSHVYWYRQLPEEGLKFMVYLQKENIIDESGMPKERFSAEFPKEGPSILRIQQVVRGDSAAYFCASSPSQRNSPLHFGNGTRLTVT.

The V call is TRBV3-1 (or the pseudogene TRBV3-2), the J call TRBJ1-1; the D gene is possibly TRBD1 (5 bases). Germline-derived CDR1 and CDR2 are LGHDT and YNNKEL (reference sequence). V was cut by 4 bases and J by 5 bases, with 14 bases left in between. The CDR3 length is 14 residues. The CDR3 loop reads CASSPGGSGTEAFF. The CDR3 DNA reads TGTGCCAGCAGCCCGGGGGGAAGTGGGACTGAAGCTTTCTTT.

The chain combines TRBV12-3 or TRBV12-4 with TRBJ1-5; D gene uncertain. The CDR3 runs to 13 residues. The V end was cut by 6 bases, the J end by 6 bases, with 12 bases between. As DNA, the CDR3 is TGTGCCAGCAGCCGACAACTGGGTCAGCCCCAGCATTTT. This gives the protein CASSRQLGQPQHF.

The chain is built from TRBV6-6 and TRBJ2-7; 10 bases line up with TRBD1. Trimming at V came to 2 bases and at J to 5 bases, leaving 9 bases not matched to a gene. The CDR3 is 16 amino acids. CDR1 and CDR2 from the germline V gene are MNHNY and SVGAGI (reference sequence). CDR3 nucleotides: TGTGCCAGCAGTTACAACCCCGGGACAGGGGCCCACGAGCAGTACTTC. Protein sequence: CASSYNPGTGAHEQYF.

The chain employs TRBV29-1 and TRBJ1-1; D is undetermined. Looked up from germline, CDR1 is SQVTM and CDR2 is ANQGSEA. With 4 bases removed from V and 4 bases from J, the gap between germline ends came to 16 bases. The CDR3 length is 14 residues. This CDR3 reads CSVVVAAGPTEAFF. The DNA for the CDR3 is TGCAGCGTTGTGGTGGCCGCAGGTCCCACTGAAGCTTTCTTT.

The CDR3 region has the DNA TGTGCCAGCAGCCGATGGGACAGGAAAGAGACCCAGTACTTC. It yields the protein CASSRWDRKETQYF. The chain combines TRBV3-1 (or the pseudogene TRBV3-2) with TRBJ2-5, with 8 bases fitting TRBD1. This CDR3 comprises 14 residues. CDR1 and CDR2 from the germline V gene are LGHDT and YNNKEL (reference sequence). After removal of 4 bases from V and 3 bases from J, the junction contained 4 bases not matched to a gene.

The genes are TRBV7-2 and TRBJ2-3; TRBD2 agrees at 12 bases. V shed 2 bases and J 0 bases; nucleotides not matched to a gene: 6. This CDR3 contains 18 residues. Germline loops: CDR1 SGHTA, CDR2 FQGNSA. The CDR3 is CASSLRGLAGASTDTQYF. The DNA for the CDR3 is TGTGCCAGCAGCTTAAGGGGACTAGCGGGCGCTAGCACAGATACGCAGTATTTT.

This chain connects TRBV9 to TRBJ2-3, with 8 bases that match TRBD1. CDR1 is SGDLS and CDR2 is YYNGEE in the germline V gene. This CDR3 spans 16 amino acids. After removal of 0 bases from V and 1 base from J, the junction contained 4 bases not matched to a gene. CDR3 residues: CASSVVQGAGTDTQYF. For the CDR3, the DNA is TGTGCCAGCAGCGTAGTCCAGGGGGCGGGCACAGATACGCAGTATTTT.

The V call is TRBV13, the J call TRBJ1-2; TRBD1 matches at 7 bases. The CDR3 is 13 amino acids. The V segment lost 8 bases and the J segment 0 bases; nucleotides outside the gene matches: 3. Germline CDR1 reads PRHDT; CDR2 reads FYEKMQ (reference sequence). This chain's CDR3 is CASGQETNYGYTF. The CDR3, as DNA: TGTGCCAGCGGACAGGAAACTAACTATGGCTACACCTTC.

As to this clone: The sample has other DNA sequences that encode this CDR3 too. V gene TRBV24-1 combines with J gene TRBJ1-4; the D gene is possibly TRBD1 (6 bases). Per the germline V gene, CDR1 is KGHDR and CDR2 is SFDVKD. The V end lost 10 bases, the J end lost 3 bases, and 11 bases lay between the germline ends. CDR3 length: 13 residues. The CDR3 protein is CATSQGSNEKLFF. The CDR3 region has the DNA TGTGCCACATCACAGGGTTCTAATGAAAAACTGTTTTTT.

The chain uses TRBV9 and TRBJ1-6; D is unresolved. Germline lookup yields CDR1 SGDLS and CDR2 YYNGEE. CDR3 length: 17 residues. V dropped 3 bases and J dropped 7 bases, with 20 bases sitting between them. The CDR3, as DNA: TGTGCCAGCAGCGGAGACCCTTCTCAGGTTCCAAATTCACCCCTCCACTTT. Its translation is CASSGDPSQVPNSPLHF.

This clone was detected once. This chain joins TRBV15 and TRBJ1-5, with 11 bases matching TRBD1. Germline V gene lookup returns CDR1 LNHNV and CDR2 YYDKDF (reference sequence). V shed 1 base and J 6 bases; nucleotides not matched to a gene: 8. This CDR3 is built from 17 residues. CDR3 sequence: CATSRAPGQGESQPQHF. The DNA of the CDR3 is TGTGCCACCAGCAGAGCCCCGGGACAGGGGGAATCTCAGCCCCAGCATTTT.

The V and J genes are TRBV28 and TRBJ2-7; D is uncertain. V was shortened by 5 bases and J by 7 bases, with 9 bases between the two germline ends. This CDR3 region has 11 residues. Germline-derived CDR1 and CDR2 are MDHEN and SYDVKM. The CDR3 nucleotides read TGTGCCAGCAGTCTGACTTTGGAGCAGTACTTC. The encoded protein is CASSLTLEQYF.

The chain joins TRBV4-2 to TRBJ2-7; TRBD1 matches 11 bases. Germline V lookup: CDR1 LGHNA, CDR2 YNFKEQ. The CDR3 consists of 16 residues. Trimming at V came to 0 bases and at J to 3 bases, leaving 4 bases not matched to a gene. As DNA, the CDR3 is TGTGCCAGCAGCCAAGATGAAGGGACAGGGGGCTACGAGCAGTACTTC. Translating gives CASSQDEGTGGYEQYF.

The chain carries TRBV7-2 and TRBJ1-1, with a possible D match to TRBD1 (5 bases). This CDR3 has 14 amino acids. Germline V gene sequence: CDR1 SGHTA, CDR2 FQGNSA. V shed 1 base and J shed 11 bases, with 17 bases lying between them. The CDR3 protein is CASSLGQGGTGAFF. As DNA, the CDR3 is TGTGCCAGCAGCTTAGGTCAGGGAGGGACGGGGGCTTTCTTT.

The rearrangement uses TRBV2 and TRBJ1-2; 9 bases are a match to TRBD1. Germline V gives CDR1 SNHLY, CDR2 FYNNEI. Germline trimming cut 4 bases from V and 5 bases from J; bases unmatched to any gene: 5. CDR3 size: 14 residues. The CDR3 is CASSVQGARYGYTF. CDR3 bases: TGTGCCAGCAGTGTACAGGGGGCGAGATATGGCTACACCTTC.

This rearrangement joins TRBV7-9 to TRBJ2-2; 8 bases match TRBD2. Germline-derived CDR1 and CDR2 are SEHNR and FQNEAQ (reference sequence). V dropped 5 bases and J dropped 6; count of bases not matched to a gene: 11. The CDR3 runs 16 residues. The DNA for the CDR3 is TGTGCCAGCAGCCCCTCCGGGACTAGGGGCGCCGGGGAGCTGTTTTTT. It specifies CASSPSGTRGAGELFF.

The chain combines TRBV5-1 with TRBJ2-7, with TRBD1 identical over 9 bases. With V trimmed by 4 bases and J by 0 bases, 8 bases remained unmatched. The CDR3 covers 16 residues. Germline V gene sequence: CDR1 SGHRS, CDR2 YFSETQ. CDR3 amino acids: CASSPGRTGVSYEQYF. CDR3 bases: TGCGCCAGCAGCCCTGGCCGGACAGGGGTCTCCTACGAGCAGTACTTC.

This chain connects TRBV6-2 or TRBV6-3 to TRBJ1-6; the match to TRBD1 covers 8 bases. Per the germline V gene, CDR1 is MNHEY and CDR2 is SVGEGT. The ends lost 8 bases at V and 9 bases at J; junction bases unmatched: 6. The CDR3 totals 13 residues. The CDR3 DNA sequence: TGTGCCAGCGGCCGGACAGGGAGTTCACCCCTCCACTTT. It specifies CASGRTGSSPLHF.

The J gene is TRBJ1-5, the V gene TRBV18, with a possible D match to TRBD1 (6 bases). This CDR3 spans 16 amino acids. Germline V CDR1 and CDR2: KGHSH, LQKENI. Trimming removed 3 bases at V and 4 bases at J, with 16 bases between. Written as DNA, the CDR3 is TGTGCCAGCTCACCCCGACAGGAGGATTATAATCAGCCCCAGCATTTT. This gives the protein CASSPRQEDYNQPQHF.

V and J are TRBV29-1 and TRBJ1-2; maybe TRBD1 (6 bases). The CDR3 has 12 residues. Trimming shortened V by 6 bases and J by 7 bases, and 15 bases separated the two germline ends. The germline V gene encodes CDR1 SQVTM and CDR2 ANQGSEA. CDR3 loop: CSVGGARVGYTF. DNA of the CDR3: TGCAGCGTAGGGGGGGCGCGGGTTGGCTACACCTTC.

Written as DNA, the CDR3 is TGTGCCGGTACAGGGAGCACCATATATTTT. Its translation: CAGTGSTIYF. V and J are TRBV30 and TRBJ1-3, with D possibly TRBD1 on 6 matching bases. Germline CDR1 is GTSNPN and CDR2 is SVGIG (reference sequence). The CDR3 contains 10 residues. V gave up 8 bases and J gave up 9 bases, with 11 bases separating them.

This chain connects TRBV7-2 to TRBJ1-6, with 7 bases aligning to TRBD1. In germline, CDR1 is SGHTA, CDR2 FQGNSA. V gave up 0 bases and J gave up 3 bases; unmatched junction bases: 2. The CDR3 sequence is 16 residues long. As DNA, the CDR3 is TGTGCCAGCAGCTTAGCGGGACAGATCTATAATTCACCCCTCCACTTT. Its translation: CASSLAGQIYNSPLHF.